This T cell receptor (beta chain) was sequenced during a study of T cell repertoires in cytomegalovirus infection. Whole-study context: Public TCR beta signatures provided an indication of both CMV infection and a matching HLA type. Study-wide findings and caveats: Individuals carrying CMV plus the relevant HLA were identified by cumulative frequency of public TCR beta families. Clonotypes of TCR beta that were HLA-C-restricted and CMV-specific dominated the ex vivo response.

TCRdb processed the reads anew with MiXCR; each CDR3 protein has one entry. The sample shows roughly 87,000 distinct CDR3 sequences, 25% to 30% of them seen only once. As to this clonotype: Its antigen remains unknown.

Germline-derived CDR1 and CDR2 are DFQATT and SNEGSKA (reference sequence). The CDR3 extends over 13 amino acids. The V end lost 3 bases, the J end lost 1 base, and 10 bases lay between the germline ends. This receptor was taken from a human donor in good health (CMV status not recorded). Some clones in this sample may be carry-over from other donors' samples. The rearrangement links TRBV20-1 to TRBJ2-7; D perhaps matches TRBD2 (5 bases). Material: CD8+ T cells from cultured PBMCs, obtained from culture after CMV antigen stimulation. CDR3 amino acids: CSARERRSYEQYF. CDR3 coding DNA: TGCAGTGCTAGGGAGAGGAGGTCCTACGAGCAGTACTTC.